What follows are 18 T cell receptor beta chains derived from one specimen sequenced in a study of T cells in Graves' hyperthyroidism and ophthalmopathy. TCR beta CDR3 regions were amplified from RNA transcripts. TCR CDR3 regions were first amplified by RT-PCR with HTBI primers. TCRdb redid the calling of the multiplex PCR reads with MiXCR, one entry per CDR3 protein. Of 650,000 to 700,000 distinct CDR3 sequences listed, 17% were seen once; the top ten hold roughly a sixth. What was sequenced was blood. The receptors were gathered from a man aged 45-65 years with Graves' hyperthyroidism.

Of note for this clonotype: A read error is possible here, since a much larger clone lies one base away. This rearrangement joins TRBV2 to TRBJ2-5, with 9 nucleotides matching TRBD2. The J segment lost 5 bases and the V segment lost 7 bases, leaving 8 bases of the junction unmatched. The CDR3 is 14 amino acids. Germline CDR1 SNHLY, CDR2 FYNNEI. The CDR3 reads CASNAVGLAETQYF. CDR3 sequence (DNA): TGTGCCAGCAATGCGGTCGGACTAGCGGAGACCCAGTACTTC.

This clonotype has just a few counts. This clone may be a read error of a much larger clone one base away. The genes are TRBV28 and TRBJ1-1; 8 bases line up with TRBD1. V lost 6 bases to trimming and J lost 3 bases; unmatched junction nucleotides: 12. Germline values: CDR1 MDHEN, CDR2 SYDVKM. The CDR3 covers 16 residues. CDR3 sequence reads: CASRPLGQGGHTEAFF. The CDR3 coding sequence is TGTGCCAGCAGACCACTTGGACAGGGAGGGCACACTGAAGCTTTCTTT.

There are many counts of this clonotype. The V gene is TRBV24-1, the J gene TRBJ2-3, with 11 bases lining up with TRBD2. Germline CDR1 is KGHDR and CDR2 is SFDVKD. The J segment lost 3 bases and the V segment lost 2 bases, leaving 3 bases of the junction unmatched. This CDR3 spans 16 amino acids. In DNA form, the CDR3 reads TGTGCCACCAGTGATTATACTAGCGGGAGAACAGATACGCAGTATTTT. Protein sequence: CATSDYTSGRTDTQYF.

There are a few counts of this clonotype. The genes are TRBV7-2 and TRBJ2-7, with D maybe TRBD2 (5 bases). This CDR3 has 17 residues. V was clipped by 5 bases and J by 2 bases, with 22 bases between them. The germline gives CDR1 SGHTA, CDR2 FQGNSA. In DNA, the CDR3 is TGTGCCAGCAGCCTCTTTAAGGTGGGAGTCCCCCCCTACGAGCAGTACTTC. This gives the protein CASSLFKVGVPPYEQYF. The full variable domain, in which reference TRBV7-2 and TRBJ2-7 provide the parts outside the CDR3, is GAGVSQSPSNKVTEKGKDVELRCDPISGHTALYWYRQSLGQGLEFLIYFQGNSAPDKSGLPSDRFSAERTGGSVSTLTIQRTQQEDSAVYLCASSLFKVGVPPYEQYFGPGTRLTVT.

At least ten counts were recorded for this clonotype. This chain links TRBV18 with TRBJ2-3, with D uncertain. The CDR3 has 14 residues. Germline V gene sequence: CDR1 KGHSH, CDR2 LQKENI. Trimming cost V 6 bases and J 1 base, with 11 bases left between them. CDR3 residues: CASSRIGRTDTQYF. The CDR3 DNA is TGTGCCAGCTCCCGAATCGGACGCACAGATACGCAGTATTTT.

This clonotype was found a few times. The chain employs TRBV3-1 and TRBJ2-7; TRBD1 is a possible D gene (5 bases). This CDR3 is 15 amino acids long. The ends were cut back, 1 base at V and 5 bases at J, with 15 bases in the middle. Germline assignment: CDR1 LGHDT and CDR2 YNNKEL (reference sequence). DNA of the CDR3: TGTGCCAGCAGCCAAGTAGGGGTGGTGGATGACGAGCAGTACTTC. Translated: CASSQVGVVDDEQYF.

This clonotype was recorded at least ten times. The chain couples TRBV28 to TRBJ2-7; D unclear. The CDR3 contains 14 residues. Trimming took 2 bases from V and 0 from J, leaving 8 bases between them. From germline, CDR1 is MDHEN and CDR2 SYDVKM. CDR3 bases: TGTGCCAGCAGTTTAGCGGTCTCCTCCTACGAGCAGTACTTC. Its translation is CASSLAVSSYEQYF.

The table lists this clonotype with a few counts. V gene TRBV6-1 combines with J gene TRBJ2-1; maybe TRBD2 (6 bases). The germline V gene encodes CDR1 MNHNS and CDR2 SASEGT. The CDR3 consists of 14 residues. V was pared by 5 bases and J by 7 bases, with 15 bases between. The CDR3 region has the DNA TGTGCCAGCAGTTTAAGGACTATTGGGAATGAGCAGTTCTTC. This encodes CASSLRTIGNEQFF.

This chain links TRBV5-1 with TRBJ2-3; 7 bases align to TRBD2. The CDR3 is made up of 16 amino acids. Germline CDR1 reads SGHRS; CDR2 reads YFSETQ. V lost 0 bases and J lost 1; bases outside the gene matches: 5. The CDR3 loop reads CASSLGGGVGTDTQYF. CDR3 in DNA: TGCGCCAGCAGCTTGGGGGGGGGAGTCGGCACAGATACGCAGTATTTT. Full variable domain (missing parts from reference TRBV5-1 and TRBJ2-3): KAGVTQTPRYLIKTRGQQVTLSCSPISGHRSVSWYQQTPGQGLQFLFEYFSETQRNKGNFPGRFSGRQFSNSRSEMNVSTLELGDSALYLCASSLGGGVGTDTQYFGPGTRLTVL.

This clonotype occurred a few times. This chain uses TRBV6-1 with TRBJ2-7; 8 nucleotides line up with TRBD2. The CDR3 has 14 amino acids. Unmatched junction bases numbered 4, after V lost 6 bases and J lost 0 bases. Germline V gene lookup returns CDR1 MNHNS and CDR2 SASEGT. As DNA, the CDR3 is TGTGCCAGCAGCTCACTAGCGGACTCCTACGAGCAGTACTTC. Its protein is CASSSLADSYEQYF.

This clonotype was seen only a few times. The chain links TRBV20-1 to TRBJ1-2; TRBD1 is a possible D gene (5 bases). The CDR3 length is 12 residues. The germline V gene encodes CDR1 DFQATT and CDR2 SNEGSKA (reference sequence). V was cut by 1 base and J by 8 bases, with 11 bases left in between. The CDR3 sequence is CSARGRTRGYTF. For the CDR3, the DNA is TGCAGTGCTAGAGGGCGGACAAGGGGCTACACCTTC.

V gene TRBV28 combines with J gene TRBJ1-4, with D uncertain. V was pared by 1 base and J by 8 bases, with 14 bases between. In germline, CDR1 is MDHEN, CDR2 SYDVKM. The CDR3 totals 15 residues. The CDR3 here is CASSLFGLLGEKLFF. The CDR3 DNA follows: TGTGCCAGCAGTTTATTCGGCCTCCTGGGGGAAAAACTGTTTTTT.

This clonotype has just a few counts. The chain has TRBV12-3 or TRBV12-4 and TRBJ2-7; TRBD2 aligns across 7 bases. V dropped 6 bases and J dropped 5; count of bases not matched to a gene: 7. The CDR3 length is 13 residues. The CDR3 loop reads CASRTSGKHEQYF. The CDR3 nucleotides are TGTGCCAGCAGAACCAGCGGGAAGCACGAGCAGTACTTC.

This clonotype has a count of ten or more. The chain recombines TRBV29-1 with TRBJ1-2; D unresolved. V lost 0 bases and J lost 5, with 10 bases in between. Germline-derived CDR1 and CDR2 are SQVTM and ANQGSEA. This CDR3 spans 13 amino acids. The CDR3 DNA reads as TGCAGCGTTGAAGATCAAGTAGGGTATGGCTACACCTTC. Amino acid sequence: CSVEDQVGYGYTF.

The chain recombines TRBV2 with TRBJ1-1, with 7 bases lining up with TRBD1. This CDR3 has 14 amino acids. V lost 7 bases, J lost 7 bases, and 12 bases stayed unmatched. Germline assignment: CDR1 SNHLY and CDR2 FYNNEI. Here the CDR3 DNA reads TGTGCCAGCACCCAGACAGGGACGGAGGGTGAAGCTTTCTTT. Translating it yields CASTQTGTEGEAFF.

This clonotype was seen only a few times. The genes are TRBV20-1 and TRBJ1-1, with unresolved D. Germline-derived CDR1 and CDR2 are DFQATT and SNEGSKA (reference sequence). The CDR3 is made up of 13 amino acids. V lost 4 bases, J lost 1 base, and 10 bases lay in between. The CDR3 reads CSANSGPNTEAFF. CDR3 in DNA: TGCAGTGCTAACTCCGGCCCGAACACTGAAGCTTTCTTT.

This clonotype was detected only a few times. This chain joins TRBV4-3 and TRBJ2-2; weak D call: TRBD1 (6 bases). CDR1 LGHNA and CDR2 YSLEER come from the germline V gene. Trimming removed 6 bases from V and 7 bases from J, with 12 bases in between. This CDR3 has 13 amino acids. This CDR3 is CASSPSRGGELFF. The CDR3 coding sequence is TGCGCCAGCAGTCCAAGCAGGGGCGGGGAGCTGTTTTTT.

This clonotype has a count of ten or more. The J gene is TRBJ2-7, the V gene TRBV28, with D possibly being TRBD2 (5 bases). The V and J ends lost 4 bases and 1 base respectively, with 17 bases between them. The CDR3 has 16 residues. CDR1 is MDHEN and CDR2 is SYDVKM in the germline V gene. CDR3 sequence reads: CASSSPGLIRSYEQYF. The CDR3 region has the DNA TGTGCCAGCAGTTCCCCCGGACTTATCAGATCCTACGAGCAGTACTTC.